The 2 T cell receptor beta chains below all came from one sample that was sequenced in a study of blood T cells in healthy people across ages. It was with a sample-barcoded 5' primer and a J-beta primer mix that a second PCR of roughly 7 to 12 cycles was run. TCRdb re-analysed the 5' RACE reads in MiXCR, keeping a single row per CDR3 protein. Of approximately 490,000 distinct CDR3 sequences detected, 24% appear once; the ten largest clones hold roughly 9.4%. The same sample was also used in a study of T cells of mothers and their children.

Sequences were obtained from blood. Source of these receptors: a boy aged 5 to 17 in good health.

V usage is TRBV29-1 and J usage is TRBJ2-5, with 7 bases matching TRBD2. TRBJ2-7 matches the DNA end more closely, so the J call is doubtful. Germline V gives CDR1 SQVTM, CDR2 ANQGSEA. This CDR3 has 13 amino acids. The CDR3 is CSVIAGVSYEQYF. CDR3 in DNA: TGCAGCGTCATAGCGGGCGTCTCCTACGAGCAGTACTTC.

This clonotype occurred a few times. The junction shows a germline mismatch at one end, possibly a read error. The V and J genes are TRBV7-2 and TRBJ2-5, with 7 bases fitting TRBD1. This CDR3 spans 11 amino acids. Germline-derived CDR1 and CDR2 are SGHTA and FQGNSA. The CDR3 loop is CASSLEGQRFF. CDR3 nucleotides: TGTGCCAGCAGCTTAGAGGGACAGCGATTCTTC.